The sequence of this TCR beta chain was determined in a study of cytomegalovirus exposure and HLA in healthy donors. For the study at large: Unique TCRs numbering around 85 million, obtained from HLA-typed donors, made up an early data release.

With regard to this clone: Its target is not known.

In the PCR, 60 Vbeta and 13 Jbeta primers were used. The data were produced by immunoSEQ multiplex PCR, yet TCRdb's version contains in-frame clones alone and is incomplete. The sample table includes 140,000 to 150,000 clones. Study results and limitations: Some public TCRs appeared in many individuals, while most sequences were rare.

The source material was PBMCs. The source is a woman between 45 and 65 years old in good health and CMV-seronegative.

The CDR3 nucleotides are TGTGCCAGCAGTTTCCCAGGGATCACTGAAGCTTTCTTT. Protein sequence: CASSFPGITEAFF. V is TRBV28 and J is TRBJ1-1; D is perhaps TRBD1 (5 bases). Trimming shortened V by 3 bases and J by 4 bases, and 9 bases separated the two germline ends. This CDR3 is built from 13 residues. CDR1 is MDHEN and CDR2 is SYDVKM in the germline V gene.